These 31 T cell receptor beta chains were all obtained from the same sample, sequenced in a study of graft-versus-host responses after intestinal transplantation. The table came from immunoSEQ multiplex PCR; TCRdb's copy has only in-frame clones and leaves some out. This table has under 40,000 clones, just under 95% appearing once. Sequencing used PBMCs, obtained 16 days after intestinal transplant. Receptor source: a human patient who received an intestinal transplant, so some T cells may come from the graft donor.

This clone was seen just once. The chain couples TRBV30 to TRBJ1-6, with 8 bases lining up with TRBD1. Germline loops: CDR1 GTSNPN, CDR2 SVGIG (reference sequence). The CDR3 is 16 amino acids. The V segment lost 5 bases and the J segment 8 bases; nucleotides outside the gene matches: 14. In nucleotides, the CDR3 is TGTGCCTGGGGGCGGCAGGGGGCCTCCTCGGATTCACCCCTCCACTTT. Protein: CAWGRQGASSDSPLHF.

The V gene is TRBV28, the J gene TRBJ2-6; D remains ambiguous. V dropped 3 bases and J dropped 1 base, with 4 bases sitting between them. Germline V CDR1 and CDR2: MDHEN, SYDVKM. There are 14 residues in the CDR3. CDR3 amino acids: CASSLESGANVLTF. In DNA, the CDR3 is TGTGCCAGCAGTTTGGAGTCTGGGGCCAACGTCCTGACTTTC. Combining the CDR3 with reference TRBV28 and TRBJ2-6 gives the whole variable domain DVKVTQSSRYLVKRTGEKVFLECVQDMDHENMFWYRQDPGLGLRLIYFSYDVKMKEKGDIPEGYSVSREKKERFSLILESASTNQTSMYLCASSLESGANVLTFGAGSRLTVL.

In this sample, this clone turned up a few times. The chain joins TRBV10-3 to TRBJ2-7, with a possible D match to TRBD1 (6 bases). Trimming removed 5 bases at V and 0 bases at J, with 8 bases between. The CDR3 totals 13 residues. Germline CDR1 reads ENHRY; CDR2 reads SYGVKD. The CDR3 coding sequence is TGTGCCATCAGTCCGGGACACTCCTACGAGCAGTACTTC. This encodes CAISPGHSYEQYF.

Comment on this clone: Relative to the germline gene, one junction end is altered; a read error may explain this. In the same sample, other DNA sequences code for this CDR3. The rearrangement joins TRBV2 to TRBJ2-5; tentatively, D is TRBD1 (6 bases). The J call is doubtful: the DNA matches TRBJ2-7 better. The CDR3 consists of 14 residues. CDR1 and CDR2 (germline): SNHLY, FYNNEI. In DNA, the CDR3 is TGCGCCAGCAGAGCAGTTCAGGGGTGGGGCGAGCAGTACTTC. Translated, it gives CASRAVQGWGEQYF.

The chain combines TRBV11-3 with TRBJ2-2, with D perhaps matching TRBD1 (6 bases). Germline loops: CDR1 SGHNT, CDR2 YENEEA. This CDR3 has 15 amino acids. V dropped 5 bases and J dropped 4 bases, with 14 bases sitting between them. CDR3 nucleotides: TGTGCCAGCAGCGACCGAGGACAGATCACCGGGGAGCTGTTTTTT. Translation: CASSDRGQITGELFF.

This chain joins TRBV28 and TRBJ2-7; 9 bases match TRBD2. Germline V gene data show CDR1 as MDHEN and CDR2 as SYDVKM. This CDR3 comprises 15 residues. V lost 4 bases and J lost 2; bases outside the gene matches: 6. The CDR3 region has the DNA TGTGCCAGCAGTTCGGTAGCGGGAGTACCCTACGAGCAGTACTTC. This codes for CASSSVAGVPYEQYF.

V is TRBV28 and J is TRBJ2-3, with 10 bases that match TRBD2. The CDR3 totals 16 residues. The germline CDR1 and CDR2 sequences are MDHEN and SYDVKM. The V and J ends lost 2 bases and 5 bases, in that order; junction bases with no gene match: 7. For the CDR3, the DNA is TGTGCCAGCAGTTTACCCCCAGCGGGAGGGCAAGATACGCAGTATTTT. This translates into CASSLPPAGGQDTQYF.

CDR3 bases: TGCGCCAGCAGCCATGCCCTCGCGGGGGGTGAGCAGTACTTC. Protein sequence: CASSHALAGGEQYF. The rearrangement links TRBV4-3 to TRBJ2-7; 8 bases align to TRBD2. The CDR3 contains 14 residues. Germline V lookup: CDR1 LGHNA, CDR2 YSLEER. V lost 3 bases to trimming and J lost 7 bases; unmatched junction nucleotides: 8.

The chain carries TRBV9 and TRBJ2-5; D gene unclear. V shed 4 bases and J shed 5 bases, with 27 bases lying between them. Germline CDR1 SGDLS, CDR2 YYNGEE. This CDR3 region has 18 residues. CDR3: CASSPHPGPRTQVETQYF. CDR3 sequence (DNA): TGTGCCAGCAGCCCACATCCCGGCCCAAGAACCCAAGTGGAGACCCAGTACTTC.

V and J are TRBV7-7 and TRBJ2-1; no firm D call. CDR3 length: 15 residues. Germline lookup yields CDR1 SSHAT and CDR2 FNYEAQ (reference sequence). The ends were cut back, 1 base at V and 4 bases at J, with 11 bases in the middle. The DNA for the CDR3 is TGTGCCAGCAGCTTAGGCCTAGTAGTTTACAATGAGCAGTTCTTC. It codes for CASSLGLVVYNEQFF.

About this clone itself: The germline gene is not matched at one end of the junction; a read error may be the cause. The rearrangement links TRBV9 to TRBJ1-4; no clear D gene. Germline CDR1 SGDLS, CDR2 YYNGEE. The CDR3 consists of 16 residues. In DNA form, the CDR3 reads TGTGCCAGCGGATCAAGGGTGAAAGAGAAGAATGAAAGACTGTTTTTT. It is translated as CASGSRVKEKNERLFF. Full variable domain (outside the CDR3, taken from reference TRBV9 and TRBJ1-4): DSGVTQTPKHLITATGQRVTLRCSPRSGDLSVYWYQQSLDQGLQFLIQYYNGEERAKGNILERFSAQQFPDLHSELNLSSLELGDSALYFCASGSRVKEKNERLFFGSGTQLSVL.

The V call is TRBV9, the J call TRBJ2-1; 10 positions agree with TRBD2. V lost 3 bases to trimming and J lost 3 bases; unmatched junction nucleotides: 3. Germline V gene sequence: CDR1 SGDLS, CDR2 YYNGEE. The CDR3 loop spans 15 amino acids. As DNA, the CDR3 is TGTGCCAGCAGCGCCACTAGCGGGATCTACAATGAGCAGTTCTTC. Protein sequence: CASSATSGIYNEQFF.

The chain recombines TRBV4-1 with TRBJ2-7; 9 positions match TRBD1. The germline V gene has CDR1 MGHRA and CDR2 YSYEKL. The CDR3 extends over 15 amino acids. V gave up 3 bases and J gave up 1 base; unmatched junction bases: 4. The CDR3 sequence is CASSHPGTGSYEQYF. The CDR3 DNA is TGCGCCAGCAGCCACCCCGGGACAGGGTCCTACGAGCAGTACTTC.

J is TRBJ1-4 and V is TRBV28; the D is unclear. Trimming stripped 6 bases from V and 7 bases from J, with 15 bases between. This CDR3 is built from 14 residues. The V gene's germline CDR1 is MDHEN and CDR2 SYDVKM. The CDR3 nucleotides read TGTGCCAGCAGCGAGACGCCGGCGGTTGAAAAACTGTTTTTT. This codes for CASSETPAVEKLFF.

The J gene is TRBJ1-1, the V gene TRBV4-1; D perhaps matches TRBD1 (5 bases). The CDR3 loop spans 17 amino acids. V was trimmed by 3 bases and J by 0 bases, leaving 17 bases between them. Germline V CDR1 and CDR2: MGHRA, YSYEKL. For the CDR3, the DNA is TGCGCCAGCAGCCACCGACAGACGCGAGTAATGAACACTGAAGCTTTCTTT. The encoded protein is CASSHRQTRVMNTEAFF.

The V and J genes are TRBV28 and TRBJ2-1, with 13 nucleotides matching TRBD2. The CDR3 is 16 amino acids. Losses at the gene ends were 5 bases for V and 9 bases for J; bases not matched to a gene: 10. Germline CDR1 MDHEN, CDR2 SYDVKM. The CDR3 is CASSPGLAGALGEQFF. As DNA, the CDR3 is TGTGCCAGCAGTCCCGGACTAGCGGGAGCCCTAGGTGAGCAGTTCTTC.

The rearrangement uses TRBV19 and TRBJ2-3; D is unclear. Trimming took 3 bases from V and 6 from J, leaving 13 bases between them. This CDR3 is 14 amino acids long. Germline V gene data show CDR1 as LNHDA and CDR2 as SQIVND (reference sequence). The CDR3 sequence: CASSIEKMVDTQYF. The DNA of the CDR3 is TGTGCCAGTAGTATCGAGAAGATGGTGGATACGCAGTATTTT.

The rearrangement uses TRBV5-6 and TRBJ2-4, with unresolved D. Trimming pared 2 bases from V and 2 bases from J, leaving 14 bases between. Germline-derived CDR1 and CDR2 are SGHDT and YYEEEE. This CDR3 has 16 residues. The CDR3 spells CASSFDVGAPKNIQYF. The CDR3 nucleotides are TGTGCCAGCAGCTTTGATGTCGGCGCCCCCAAAAACATTCAGTACTTC.

The chain has TRBV29-1 and TRBJ2-7; TRBD2 might be the D (7 bases). The V gene's germline CDR1 is SQVTM and CDR2 ANQGSEA. The V end was cut by 4 bases, the J end by 6 bases, with 10 bases between. The CDR3 length is 11 residues. This chain's CDR3 is CSVGGGLEQYF. The CDR3 DNA reads TGCAGCGTTGGGGGGGGGCTCGAGCAGTACTTC.

The chain joins TRBV7-8 to TRBJ2-7; 9 nucleotides line up with TRBD2. CDR1 and CDR2 from the germline V gene are SGHVS and FQNEAQ. The CDR3 is made up of 17 amino acids. V shed 0 bases and J 6 bases; nucleotides not matched to a gene: 12. CDR3 nucleotides: TGTGCCAGCAGCTTAGCCCGTCCCCCATCTAGCGGGGCCGAGCAGTACTTC. It yields the protein CASSLARPPSSGAEQYF.

The chain uses TRBV6-1 and TRBJ2-2; 9 nucleotides align to TRBD2. Germline-derived CDR1 and CDR2 are MNHNS and SASEGT. The V segment lost 6 bases and the J segment 4 bases; nucleotides outside the gene matches: 3. This CDR3 is built from 14 residues. The CDR3 DNA follows: TGTGCCAGCAGAGGACTAGCGAGCACCGGGGAGCTGTTTTTT. It is translated as CASRGLASTGELFF.

Only one count was recorded for this clone. This chain links TRBV5-1 with TRBJ2-1, with TRBD1 matching over 12 bases. V lost 4 bases, J lost 10 bases, and 6 bases stayed unmatched. The CDR3 has 14 residues. Germline V gene sequence: CDR1 SGHRS, CDR2 YFSETQ. The CDR3 spells CASSGGTGGVEQFF. The CDR3 region has the DNA TGCGCCAGCAGCGGCGGGACAGGGGGCGTAGAGCAGTTCTTC. Using reference TRBV5-1 and TRBJ2-1 for the parts outside the CDR3, the full variable domain is KAGVTQTPRYLIKTRGQQVTLSCSPISGHRSVSWYQQTPGQGLQFLFEYFSETQRNKGNFPGRFSGRQFSNSRSEMNVSTLELGDSALYLCASSGGTGGVEQFFGPGTRLTVL.

The rearrangement joins TRBV28 to TRBJ1-4; D might be TRBD1 (5 bases). The germline gives CDR1 MDHEN, CDR2 SYDVKM. V was pared by 11 bases and J by 6 bases, with 22 bases between. The CDR3 loop spans 15 amino acids. This chain's CDR3 is CAAGQGFGGDEKLFF. CDR3 DNA sequence: TGTGCCGCCGGGCAGGGATTCGGCGGAGATGAAAAACTGTTTTTT.

V gene TRBV5-1 combines with J gene TRBJ2-7; the match to TRBD1 covers 7 bases. J was trimmed by 1 base and V by 4 bases; bases with no gene match: 8. The CDR3 spans 15 residues. From germline, CDR1 is SGHRS and CDR2 YFSETQ. Here the CDR3 DNA reads TGCGCCAGCAGCCCCCGGGACAGAGGTTCCTACGAGCAGTACTTC. It specifies CASSPRDRGSYEQYF.

The CDR3 reads CASRPPEIPYEQYF. In DNA, the CDR3 is TGTGCAAGTCGCCCCCCGGAGATCCCCTACGAGCAGTACTTC. J is TRBJ2-5 and V is TRBV12-2; the table's TRBD2 call for D was not verified on the DNA. The J call is uncertain, as TRBJ2-7 better fits the DNA end. TRBV12-2 has pseudogene status. This CDR3 contains 14 residues.

This clone was counted a few times. V gene TRBV5-1 combines with J gene TRBJ2-7; 10 positions match TRBD2. The germline V gene encodes CDR1 SGHRS and CDR2 YFSETQ. This CDR3 spans 14 amino acids. The ends lost 0 bases at V and 6 bases at J; junction bases unmatched: 3. The CDR3 DNA sequence: TGCGCCAGCAGCTTGGAACTAGCGGGAATCGAGCAGTACTTC. Translation: CASSLELAGIEQYF.

The chain uses TRBV27 and TRBJ1-1; a weak D match, TRBD1 (6 bases). V lost 6 bases, J lost 3 bases, and 23 bases lay in between. The germline V gene has CDR1 MNHEY and CDR2 SMNVEV (reference sequence). The CDR3 totals 17 residues. The CDR3 sequence: CASRGPLTRGWDTEAFF. The CDR3 DNA is TGTGCCAGCAGAGGTCCCCTCACCAGGGGCTGGGACACTGAAGCTTTCTTT.

This clone showed up just once. This rearrangement joins TRBV15 to TRBJ2-7, with D hard to call. The germline V gene encodes CDR1 LNHNV and CDR2 YYDKDF (reference sequence). CDR3 length: 16 amino acids. V was pared by 0 bases and J by 7 bases, with 19 bases between. The CDR3 here is CATSRDRVGQLGEQYF. The DNA for the CDR3 is TGTGCCACCAGCAGAGATCGGGTCGGGCAGTTGGGGGAGCAGTACTTC. Drawing the rest from reference TRBV15 and TRBJ2-7, the complete variable domain is DAMVIQNPRYQVTQFGKPVTLSCSQTLNHNVMYWYQQKSSQAPKLLFHYYDKDFNNEADTPDNFQSRRPNTSFCFLDIRSPGLGDTAMYLCATSRDRVGQLGEQYFGPGTRLTVT.

The V gene is TRBV28, the J gene TRBJ2-5; possible D gene TRBD2, 5 bases. Trimming cost V 2 bases and J 5 bases, with 12 bases left between them. The germline V gene has CDR1 MDHEN and CDR2 SYDVKM. This CDR3 region has 14 residues. Here the CDR3 reads CASSLTIATETQYF. The DNA for the CDR3 is TGTGCCAGCAGTTTAACCATAGCGACGGAGACCCAGTACTTC. The whole variable domain, filled in from reference TRBV28 and TRBJ2-5, reads DVKVTQSSRYLVKRTGEKVFLECVQDMDHENMFWYRQDPGLGLRLIYFSYDVKMKEKGDIPEGYSVSREKKERFSLILESASTNQTSMYLCASSLTIATETQYFGPGTRLLVL.

The V gene is TRBV27, the J gene TRBJ1-1; no firm D call. The CDR3 consists of 14 residues. V dropped 5 bases and J dropped 2 bases, with 12 bases sitting between them. Germline CDR1 MNHEY, CDR2 SMNVEV (reference sequence). Here the CDR3 reads CASSKTQSNTEAFF. The CDR3 DNA sequence: TGTGCCAGCAGTAAGACTCAGTCTAACACTGAAGCTTTCTTT.

The chain combines TRBV7-2 with TRBJ1-1, with 7 bases matching TRBD1. Germline V lookup: CDR1 SGHTA, CDR2 FQGNSA. J was trimmed by 11 bases and V by 4 bases; bases with no gene match: 10. CDR3 length: 13 residues. The CDR3: CASSWTGGRSAFF. The CDR3 DNA follows: TGTGCCAGCAGCTGGACAGGTGGCCGATCTGCTTTCTTT.